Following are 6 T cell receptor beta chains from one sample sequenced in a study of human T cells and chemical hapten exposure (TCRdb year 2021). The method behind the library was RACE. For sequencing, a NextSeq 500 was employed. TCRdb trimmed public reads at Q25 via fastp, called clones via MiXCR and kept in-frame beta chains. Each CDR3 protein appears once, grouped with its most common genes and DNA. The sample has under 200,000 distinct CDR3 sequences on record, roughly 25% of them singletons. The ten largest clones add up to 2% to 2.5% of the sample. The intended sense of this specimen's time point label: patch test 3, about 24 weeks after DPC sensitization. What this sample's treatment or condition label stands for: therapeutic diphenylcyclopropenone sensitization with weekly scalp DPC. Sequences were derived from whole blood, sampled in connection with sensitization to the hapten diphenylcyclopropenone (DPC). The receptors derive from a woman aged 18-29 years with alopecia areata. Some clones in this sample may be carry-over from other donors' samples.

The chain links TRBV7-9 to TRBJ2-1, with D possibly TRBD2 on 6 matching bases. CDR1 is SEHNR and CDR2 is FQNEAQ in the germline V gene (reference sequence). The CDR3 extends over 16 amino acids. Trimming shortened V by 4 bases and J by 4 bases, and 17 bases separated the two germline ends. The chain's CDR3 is CASSSLSGRKYNEQFF. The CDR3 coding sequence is TGTGCCAGCAGCTCGTTATCAGGGAGGAAGTACAATGAGCAGTTCTTC.

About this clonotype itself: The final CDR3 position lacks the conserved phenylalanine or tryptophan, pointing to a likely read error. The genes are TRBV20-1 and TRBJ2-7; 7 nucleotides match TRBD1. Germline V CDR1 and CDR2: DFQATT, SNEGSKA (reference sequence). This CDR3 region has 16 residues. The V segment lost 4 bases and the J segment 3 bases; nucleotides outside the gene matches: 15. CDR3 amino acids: CSANGWGDRVFYEQYS. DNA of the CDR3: TGCAGTGCTAACGGGTGGGGTGACAGGGTTTTCTACGAGCAGTACTCC.

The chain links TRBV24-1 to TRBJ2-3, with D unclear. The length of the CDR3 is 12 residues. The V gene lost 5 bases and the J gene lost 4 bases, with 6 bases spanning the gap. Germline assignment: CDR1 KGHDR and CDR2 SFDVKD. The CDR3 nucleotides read TGTGCCACCAGTGGCGAGGCAGATACGCAGTATTTT. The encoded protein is CATSGEADTQYF.

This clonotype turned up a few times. CDR3 sequence: CASSHGGPGAEQYF. In DNA form, the CDR3 reads TGCGCCAGCAGCCATGGGGGGCCGGGGGCCGAGCAGTACTTC. This rearrangement joins TRBV4-3 to TRBJ2-7; D may be TRBD1 or TRBD2 (6 bases each). Germline CDR1 and CDR2: LGHNA and YSLEER. The CDR3 is 14 residues long. Deletions cut 3 bases from V and 6 bases from J, with 15 bases between.

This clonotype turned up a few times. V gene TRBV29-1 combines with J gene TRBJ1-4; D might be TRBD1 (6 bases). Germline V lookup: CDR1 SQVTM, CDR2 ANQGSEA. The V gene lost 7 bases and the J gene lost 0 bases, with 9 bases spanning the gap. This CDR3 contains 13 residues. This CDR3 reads CSGRQATNEKLFF. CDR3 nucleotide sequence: TGCAGCGGCCGACAGGCAACTAATGAAAAACTGTTTTTT.

CDR3 coding DNA: TGCGCCAGCAGCTTGTGGCCCTTACAAGAGACCCAGTACTTC. Protein product: CASSLWPLQETQYF. The chain employs TRBV5-1 and TRBJ2-5; D ambiguous. The CDR3 contains 14 residues. Germline V gene data show CDR1 as SGHRS and CDR2 as YFSETQ. V was cut by 1 base and J by 2 bases, with 9 bases left in between.